The 24 T cell receptor beta chains reported below all come from one sample, sequenced in a study of blood T cell repertoires in COVID-19. Method: immunoSEQ multiplex PCR; TCRdb's copy keeps in-frame clones and lacks some. The table has approximately 190,000 clones, 80% seen once. Material: peripheral blood. All receptors come from a man aged 55-75 years with acute or convalescent COVID-19.

The chain is built from TRBV20-1 and TRBJ2-1; the D is unclear. This CDR3 region has 11 residues. The germline gives CDR1 DFQATT, CDR2 SNEGSKA (reference sequence). The V end was cut by 2 bases, the J end by 9 bases, with 8 bases between. In DNA form, the CDR3 reads TGCAGTGCTAGAACCACTTCTGAGCAGTTCTTC. Translated: CSARTTSEQFF.

V is TRBV30 and J is TRBJ1-3; no definite D call. Per germline, CDR1 GTSNPN and CDR2 SVGIG (reference sequence). Trimming stripped 1 base from V and 2 bases from J, with 3 bases between. This CDR3 is built from 12 residues. DNA for the CDR3: TGTGCCTGGAGTGGGCCTGGAAACACCATATATTTT. Its translation: CAWSGPGNTIYF.

The chain has TRBV30 and TRBJ1-2, with TRBD1 matching 7 bases. Germline lookup yields CDR1 GTSNPN and CDR2 SVGIG (reference sequence). Trimming at V came to 2 bases and at J to 5 bases, leaving 11 bases not matched to a gene. The CDR3 length is 15 residues. CDR3 in DNA: TGTGCCTGGAGTCCGCCAGACAGGGAAGGGTATGGCTACACCTTC. Protein sequence: CAWSPPDREGYGYTF.

V gene TRBV7-9 combines with J gene TRBJ1-2, with 11 bases aligning to TRBD1. The CDR3 is 15 residues long. The trim removed 3 bases at V and 9 bases at J, leaving 9 bases unmatched. Germline lookup yields CDR1 SEHNR and CDR2 FQNEAQ (reference sequence). CDR3 sequence (DNA): TGTGCCAGCAGCTTTGGGCCGGACAGGGGGCGCAGCTACACCTTC. Translating it yields CASSFGPDRGRSYTF.

V is TRBV6-2 or TRBV6-3 and J is TRBJ2-2, with TRBD2 matching 7 bases. Looked up from germline, CDR1 is MNHEY and CDR2 is SVGEGT. With 6 bases clipped from V and 3 bases from J, the junction kept 4 bases outside the gene matches. The CDR3 has 14 residues. This CDR3 reads CASSRAGDTGELFF. The CDR3 DNA reads TGTGCCAGCAGCAGGGCGGGGGACACCGGGGAGCTGTTTTTT.

As regards this clone: At one end the junction does not follow the germline gene, possibly because of a read error. This rearrangement joins TRBV9 to TRBJ2-7, with D unclear. The length of the CDR3 is 13 residues. CDR1 and CDR2 from the germline V gene are SGDLS and YYNGEE. This CDR3 reads CASSLTNSHEQYF. The CDR3 nucleotides are TGTGCCAGCAGCCTTACCAACTCCCACGAGCAGTACTTC.

This rearrangement joins TRBV19 to TRBJ1-3, with D possibly TRBD1 on 6 matching bases. V shed 6 bases and J shed 1 base, with 10 bases lying between them. This CDR3 region has 14 residues. Looked up from germline, CDR1 is LNHDA and CDR2 is SQIVND (reference sequence). CDR3: CASRGAASGNTIYF. For the CDR3, the DNA is TGTGCCAGTAGGGGGGCAGCTTCTGGAAACACCATATATTTT.

CDR3 in amino acids: CATSRRDSGYEQYF. The CDR3 nucleotides are TGTGCCACCAGCAGAAGGGACAGCGGCTACGAGCAGTACTTC. The gene calls are TRBV15 and TRBJ2-7, with 7 bases that match TRBD1. This CDR3 region has 14 residues. V lost 2 bases and J lost 3; bases outside the gene matches: 4. Germline assignment: CDR1 LNHNV and CDR2 YYDKDF (reference sequence). Together with reference TRBV15 and TRBJ2-7, the CDR3 gives the full variable domain: DAMVIQNPRYQVTQFGKPVTLSCSQTLNHNVMYWYQQKSSQAPKLLFHYYDKDFNNEADTPDNFQSRRPNTSFCFLDIRSPGLGDTAMYLCATSRRDSGYEQYFGPGTRLTVT.

This clone was observed a single time. CDR3 DNA: TGTGCCAGCAGTTTTGTGGGACTTAACAATGAGCAGTTCTTC. This translates into CASSFVGLNNEQFF. This rearrangement joins TRBV27 to TRBJ2-1, with a tentative D call TRBD2 (6 bases). The CDR3 spans 14 residues. The V end was cut by 3 bases, the J end by 5 bases, with 11 bases between. CDR1 and CDR2 from the germline V gene are MNHEY and SMNVEV (reference sequence).

The sample holds a few counts of this clone. The gene calls are TRBV6-6 and TRBJ1-1, with 10 bases identical to TRBD1. V trimming: 5 bases; J trimming: 3 bases; junction bases outside the gene matches: 6. Germline V gene lookup returns CDR1 MNHNY and CDR2 SVGAGI (reference sequence). The CDR3 extends over 15 amino acids. CDR3 in DNA: TGTGCCAGCAGTCGGACAGGGGGAACGGACACTGAAGCTTTCTTT. Its translation is CASSRTGGTDTEAFF.

The V call is TRBV3-1 (or the pseudogene TRBV3-2), the J call TRBJ1-5, with 10 bases identical to TRBD1. V was clipped by 4 bases and J by 4 bases; unmatched bases: 4. The CDR3 is 15 residues long. CDR1 and CDR2 from the germline V gene are LGHDT and YNNKEL (reference sequence). CDR3 in amino acids: CASSLDRGYNQPQHF. CDR3 sequence (DNA): TGTGCCAGCAGCCTGGACAGGGGGTATAATCAGCCCCAGCATTTT.

J is TRBJ2-1 and V is TRBV24-1, with TRBD1 matching 7 bases. Trimming cost V 4 bases and J 9 bases; bases outside gene matches: 5. The CDR3 contains 13 residues. CDR1 KGHDR and CDR2 SFDVKD come from the germline V gene. CDR3 amino acids: CATSDRQGSEQFF. CDR3 DNA: TGTGCCACCAGTGACCGACAGGGAAGTGAGCAGTTCTTC.

This clone came up once. Distinct nucleotide sequences in the sample also encode this CDR3. The rearrangement joins TRBV12-5 to TRBJ2-7, with 8 nucleotides matching TRBD1. The CDR3 is 14 amino acids. Germline V lookup: CDR1 LGHNT, CDR2 FRNRAP. With V trimmed by 6 bases and J by 4 bases, 8 bases remained unmatched. CDR3 region: CASGPGQGRYEQYF. The CDR3 nucleotides read TGTGCTAGTGGCCCCGGACAGGGTAGGTACGAGCAGTACTTC. Together with reference TRBV12-5 and TRBJ2-7, the CDR3 gives the full variable domain: DARVTQTPRHKVTEMGQEVTMRCQPILGHNTVFWYRQTMMQGLELLAYFRNRAPLDDSGMPKDRFSAEMPDATLATLKIQPSEPRDSAVYFCASGPGQGRYEQYFGPGTRLTVT.

The CDR3 reads CASSWGQSSYEQYF. In DNA form, the CDR3 reads TGCGCCAGCAGCTGGGGACAGAGCTCCTACGAGCAGTACTTC. This chain links TRBV5-1 with TRBJ2-7; 7 nucleotides match TRBD1. From germline, CDR1 is SGHRS and CDR2 YFSETQ. This CDR3 has 14 residues. Trimming took 3 bases from V and 0 from J; bases not matched to a gene: 3.

The chain has TRBV5-8 and TRBJ2-3, with unresolved D. V was shortened by 0 bases and J by 2 bases, with 10 bases between the two germline ends. The CDR3 sequence is 15 residues long. Germline V gene lookup returns CDR1 SGHTS and CDR2 YDEGEE. The CDR3 DNA follows: TGTGCCAGCAGCTTGGGGAGCTTCGACACAGATACGCAGTATTTT. Its protein is CASSLGSFDTDTQYF. The full variable domain, rest sourced from reference TRBV5-8 and TRBJ2-3, is EAGVTQSPTHLIKTRGQQATLRCSPISGHTSVYWYQQALGLGLQFLLWYDEGEERNRGNFPPRFSGRQFPNYSSELNVNALELEDSALYLCASSLGSFDTDTQYFGPGTRLTVL.

This CDR3 is CASSLGASGDEQYF. The CDR3 bases are TGTGCCAGCAGCTTGGGGGCTAGCGGGGACGAGCAGTACTTC. This chain links TRBV5-4 with TRBJ2-7; 9 bases match TRBD2. CDR3 length equals 14 residues. Germline V gene sequence: CDR1 SGHNT, CDR2 YYREEE (reference sequence). V shed 0 bases, J shed 5 bases, and the junction held 3 bases outside the gene matches.

The chain recombines TRBV19 with TRBJ1-6, with no clear D. The V and J ends lost 7 bases and 12 bases respectively, with 16 bases between them. There are 13 residues in the CDR3. The V gene's germline CDR1 is LNHDA and CDR2 SQIVND (reference sequence). CDR3 protein: CASNRRLMEPLHF. In DNA, the CDR3 is TGTGCCAGTAACCGCAGGTTAATGGAACCCCTCCACTTT.

The chain joins TRBV7-2 to TRBJ2-1, with 14 bases matching TRBD2. The CDR3 has 16 residues. Germline V gives CDR1 SGHTA, CDR2 FQGNSA. Trimming took 1 base from V and 12 from J; bases not matched to a gene: 8. In DNA form, the CDR3 reads TGTGCCAGCAGCTTAGGTGGGACTAGCGGGAGTTCGGGGCAGTTCTTC. It yields the protein CASSLGGTSGSSGQFF.

This clone occurred a few times. The chain uses TRBV2 and TRBJ1-6, with D possibly being TRBD1 (6 bases). This CDR3 is built from 13 residues. V lost 9 bases and J 7 bases, leaving 13 bases between the germline ends. Germline V gene sequence: CDR1 SNHLY, CDR2 FYNNEI. CDR3 protein: CARGSQGNSPLHF. The CDR3 nucleotides read TGTGCCAGGGGTTCTCAGGGGAATTCACCCCTCCACTTT.

V and J are TRBV7-8 and TRBJ2-1, with TRBD2 identical over 11 bases. The length of the CDR3 is 15 residues. Per the germline V gene, CDR1 is SGHVS and CDR2 is FQNEAQ. V trimming: 6 bases; J trimming: 8 bases; junction bases outside the gene matches: 9. CDR3 protein: CASRVASGRQYEQFF. The CDR3 DNA is TGTGCCAGCAGAGTAGCTAGCGGGAGGCAGTATGAGCAGTTCTTC.

The chain combines TRBV27 with TRBJ1-5; D gene uncertain. V was shortened by 3 bases and J by 7 bases, with 7 bases between the two germline ends. The germline V gene has CDR1 MNHEY and CDR2 SMNVEV (reference sequence). The CDR3 has 12 residues. For the CDR3, the DNA is TGTGCCAGCAGTTTTATGGGCCAGCCCCAGCATTTT. Its protein is CASSFMGQPQHF.

A few counts support this clone. V and J are TRBV7-6 and TRBJ2-1; D unclear. The germline V gene encodes CDR1 SGHVS and CDR2 FNYEAQ. The ends were cut back, 2 bases at V and 5 bases at J, with 13 bases in the middle. The CDR3 is 15 amino acids. The CDR3 sequence is CASSLYLIPNNEQFF. As DNA, the CDR3 is TGTGCCAGCAGCTTATACCTAATACCCAACAATGAGCAGTTCTTC.

This clone was found once. The V call is TRBV9, the J call TRBJ1-1; D is perhaps TRBD1 (5 bases). The V gene lost 0 bases and the J gene lost 0 bases, with 9 bases spanning the gap. The CDR3 is 15 residues long. Germline V gene data show CDR1 as SGDLS and CDR2 as YYNGEE. The CDR3 here is CASSVEGMMNTEAFF. The CDR3 DNA reads TGTGCCAGCAGCGTAGAGGGGATGATGAACACTGAAGCTTTCTTT.

This rearrangement joins TRBV12-3 or TRBV12-4 to TRBJ2-3; no clear D gene. Trimming left V 1 base short and J 4 bases short, with 3 bases between. The CDR3 sequence is 12 residues long. The chain's CDR3 is CASSLVSDTQYF. In DNA form, the CDR3 reads TGTGCCAGCAGTTTAGTCTCAGATACGCAGTATTTT.